Listed here are 3 T cell receptor beta chains from one sample, sequenced in a study of T cells after yellow fever vaccination. Using its own MiXCR run on the 5' RACE reads, TCRdb lists one record per CDR3 protein. The table records about 340,000 distinct CDR3 sequences, over 8% of them present only once. Sequencing was performed on PBMCs, taken on the day of the first yellow fever vaccination. These TCRs come from a man in his late teens or twenties who received the YFV17D yellow fever vaccine.

The V gene is TRBV20-1, the J gene TRBJ2-3, with D possibly called TRBD1 or TRBD2 (5 bases each). The ends were cut back, 1 base at V and 6 bases at J, with 17 bases in the middle. Per germline, CDR1 DFQATT and CDR2 SNEGSKA (reference sequence). The CDR3 has 15 amino acids. The CDR3, as DNA: TGCAGTGCTAGAGTTATTCGGGACCCAGAGGATACGCAGTATTTT. Translation: CSARVIRDPEDTQYF.

There are many counts of this clonotype. The chain is built from TRBV4-2 and TRBJ2-7; weak D call: TRBD1 (6 bases). CDR1 is LGHNA and CDR2 is YNFKEQ in the germline V gene. The CDR3 sequence is 14 residues long. Trimming cost V 3 bases and J 3 bases, with 12 bases left between them. CDR3 sequence reads: CASSQGTGLYEQYF. The CDR3 region has the DNA TGTGCCAGCAGCCAGGGAACAGGGCTCTACGAGCAGTACTTC.

This clonotype was counted at least ten times. The chain is built from TRBV12-3 or TRBV12-4 and TRBJ2-7, with D perhaps TRBD2 (5 bases). CDR3 length: 14 residues. Trimming stripped 1 base from V and 2 bases from J, with 9 bases between. The CDR3 reads CASSLGAAAYEQYF. The CDR3 bases are TGTGCCAGCAGTTTAGGAGCGGCCGCCTACGAGCAGTACTTC.